One and the same sample provided the 3 T cell receptor beta chains below, sequenced in a study of cytomegalovirus exposure and HLA in healthy donors. PCR primers comprised 60 Vbeta and 13 Jbeta primers. Using immunoSEQ multiplex PCR, the repertoire was profiled, and TCRdb retains in-frame clones only, with some absent. The sample shows around 190,000 clones, over 60% of them seen only once. The sequencing input was PBMCs. The receptor set was obtained from a young man in good health and CMV-seropositive.

The genes are TRBV2 and TRBJ2-6; TRBD1 matches 7 bases. V trimming: 5 bases; J trimming: 1 base; junction bases outside the gene matches: 8. The germline CDR1 and CDR2 sequences are SNHLY and FYNNEI. The CDR3 consists of 17 residues. The CDR3, as DNA: TGTGCCAGCAGTCGACAGGGACGAGGGTCTGGGGCCAACGTCCTGACTTTC. This codes for CASSRQGRGSGANVLTF.

This chain connects TRBV5-1 to TRBJ1-1, with 9 positions matching TRBD1. The trim removed 4 bases at V and 4 bases at J, leaving 5 bases unmatched. From germline, CDR1 is SGHRS and CDR2 YFSETQ. CDR3 length: 14 amino acids. The CDR3 is CASSAKTGGTEAFF. The CDR3 DNA is TGCGCCAGCAGCGCGAAGACAGGGGGCACTGAAGCTTTCTTT.

This sequence joins TRBV6-5 and TRBJ2-1; 12 bases map to TRBD2. In germline, CDR1 is MNHEY, CDR2 SVGAGI. J lost 9 bases, V lost 0 bases, and 3 bases had no gene match. The CDR3 runs to 15 residues. The CDR3 bases are TGTGCCAGCAGTTACTCGACTAGCGGGAGCCGTGAGCAGTTCTTC. It is translated as CASSYSTSGSREQFF.